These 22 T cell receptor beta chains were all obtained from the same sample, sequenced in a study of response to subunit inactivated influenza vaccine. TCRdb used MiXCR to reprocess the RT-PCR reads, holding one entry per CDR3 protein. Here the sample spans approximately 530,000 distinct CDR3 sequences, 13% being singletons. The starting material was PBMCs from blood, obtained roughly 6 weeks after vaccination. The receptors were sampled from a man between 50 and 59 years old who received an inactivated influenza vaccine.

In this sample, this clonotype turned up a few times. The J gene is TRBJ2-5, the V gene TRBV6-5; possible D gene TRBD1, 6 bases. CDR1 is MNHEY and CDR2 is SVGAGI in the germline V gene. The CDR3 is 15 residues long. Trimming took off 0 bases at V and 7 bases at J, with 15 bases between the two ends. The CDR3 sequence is CASSYSITGFATQYF. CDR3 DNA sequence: TGTGCCAGCAGTTACTCGATCACAGGGTTCGCGACCCAGTACTTC.

In DNA form, the CDR3 reads TGTGCCAGCAGTTTAGGGACAGGGTGGGATCAGCCCCAGCATTTT. Translation gives CASSLGTGWDQPQHF. The chain employs TRBV12-3 or TRBV12-4 and TRBJ1-5, with 8 positions matching TRBD1. The length of the CDR3 is 15 residues. After removal of 1 base from V and 5 bases from J, the junction contained 4 bases not matched to a gene.

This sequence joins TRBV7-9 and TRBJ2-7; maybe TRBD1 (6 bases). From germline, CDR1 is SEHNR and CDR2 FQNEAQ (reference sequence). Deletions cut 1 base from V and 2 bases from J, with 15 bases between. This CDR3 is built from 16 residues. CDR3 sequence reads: CASSLVGGQRAYEQYF. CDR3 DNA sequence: TGTGCCAGCAGCTTAGTAGGCGGACAGCGAGCCTACGAGCAGTACTTC. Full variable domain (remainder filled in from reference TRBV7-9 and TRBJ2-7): DTGVSQNPRHKITKRGQNVTFRCDPISEHNRLYWYRQTLGQGPEFLTYFQNEAQLEKSRLLSDRFSAERPKGSFSTLEIQRTEQGDSAMYLCASSLVGGQRAYEQYFGPGTRLTVT.

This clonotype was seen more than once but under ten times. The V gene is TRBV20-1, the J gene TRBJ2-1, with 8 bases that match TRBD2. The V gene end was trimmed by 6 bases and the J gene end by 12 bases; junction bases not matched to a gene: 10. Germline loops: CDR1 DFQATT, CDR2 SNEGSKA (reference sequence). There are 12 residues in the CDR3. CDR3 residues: CSASSGAGWQFF. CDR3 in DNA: TGCAGTGCGAGTAGCGGGGCGGGCTGGCAGTTCTTC.

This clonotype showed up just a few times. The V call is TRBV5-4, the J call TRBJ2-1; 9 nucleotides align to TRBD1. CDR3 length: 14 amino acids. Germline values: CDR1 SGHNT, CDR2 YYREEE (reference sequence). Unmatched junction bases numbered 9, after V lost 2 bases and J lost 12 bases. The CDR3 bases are TGTGCCAGCAGCTTACAGGGGGCCATTAGGGGGCAGTTCTTC. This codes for CASSLQGAIRGQFF.

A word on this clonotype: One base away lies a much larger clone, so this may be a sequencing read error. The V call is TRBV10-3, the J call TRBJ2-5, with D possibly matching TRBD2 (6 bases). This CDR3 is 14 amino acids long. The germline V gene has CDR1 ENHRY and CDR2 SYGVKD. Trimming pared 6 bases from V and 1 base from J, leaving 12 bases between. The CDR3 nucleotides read TGTGCCATCAGAGGGACTCGCGGCCAAGAGACCCAGTACTTC. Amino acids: CAIRGTRGQETQYF.

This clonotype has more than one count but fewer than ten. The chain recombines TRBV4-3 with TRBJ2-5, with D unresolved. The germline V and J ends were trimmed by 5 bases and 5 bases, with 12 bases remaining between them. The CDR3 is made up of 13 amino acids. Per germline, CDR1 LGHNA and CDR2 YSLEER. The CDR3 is CASSGVLRETQYF. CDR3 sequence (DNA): TGCGCCAGCAGCGGAGTTTTGAGGGAGACCCAGTACTTC.

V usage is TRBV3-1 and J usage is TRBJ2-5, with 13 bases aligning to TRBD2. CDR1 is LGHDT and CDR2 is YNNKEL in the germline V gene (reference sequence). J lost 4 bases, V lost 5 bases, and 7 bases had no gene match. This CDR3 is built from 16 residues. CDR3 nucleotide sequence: TGTGCCAGCAGCGAAGGCGGGACTAGCGGGGCAGAGACCCAGTACTTC. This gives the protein CASSEGGTSGAETQYF.

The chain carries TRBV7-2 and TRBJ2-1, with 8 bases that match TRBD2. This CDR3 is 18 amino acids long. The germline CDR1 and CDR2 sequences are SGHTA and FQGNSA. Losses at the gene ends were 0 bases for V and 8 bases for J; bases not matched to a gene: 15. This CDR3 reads CASSLAARDLPGGYEQFF. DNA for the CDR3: TGTGCCAGCAGCTTAGCGGCGAGGGATCTACCGGGGGGGTATGAGCAGTTCTTC.

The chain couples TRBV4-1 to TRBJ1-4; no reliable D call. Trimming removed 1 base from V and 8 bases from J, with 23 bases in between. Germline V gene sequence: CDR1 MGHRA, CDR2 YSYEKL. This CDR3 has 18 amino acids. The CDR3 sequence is CASSQVATYNRYGEKLFF. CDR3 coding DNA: TGCGCCAGCAGCCAAGTTGCGACATACAACAGATATGGAGAAAAACTGTTTTTT.

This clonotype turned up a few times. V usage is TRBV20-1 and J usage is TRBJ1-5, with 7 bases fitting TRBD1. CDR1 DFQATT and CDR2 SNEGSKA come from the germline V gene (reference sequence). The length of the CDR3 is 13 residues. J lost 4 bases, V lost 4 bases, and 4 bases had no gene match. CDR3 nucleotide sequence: TGCAGTGCTAACCTACAGGGGAATCAGCCCCAGCATTTT. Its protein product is CSANLQGNQPQHF.

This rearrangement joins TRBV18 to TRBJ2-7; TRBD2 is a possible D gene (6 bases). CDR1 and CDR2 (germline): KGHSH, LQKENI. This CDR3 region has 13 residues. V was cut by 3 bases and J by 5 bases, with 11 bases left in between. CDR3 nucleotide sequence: TGTGCCAGCTCACCTCGGGTAGCGGACGAGCAGTACTTC. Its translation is CASSPRVADEQYF. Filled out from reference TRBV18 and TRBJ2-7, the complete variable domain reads NAGVMQNPRHLVRRRGQEARLRCSPMKGHSHVYWYRQLPEEGLKFMVYLQKENIIDESGMPKERFSAEFPKEGPSILRIQQVVRGDSAAYFCASSPRVADEQYFGPGTRLTVT.

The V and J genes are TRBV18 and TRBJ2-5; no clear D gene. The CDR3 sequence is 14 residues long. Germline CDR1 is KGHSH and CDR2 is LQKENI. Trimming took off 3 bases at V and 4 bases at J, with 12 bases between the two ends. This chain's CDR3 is CASSPYSPGETQYF. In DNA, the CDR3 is TGTGCCAGCTCACCGTACTCACCGGGAGAGACCCAGTACTTC.

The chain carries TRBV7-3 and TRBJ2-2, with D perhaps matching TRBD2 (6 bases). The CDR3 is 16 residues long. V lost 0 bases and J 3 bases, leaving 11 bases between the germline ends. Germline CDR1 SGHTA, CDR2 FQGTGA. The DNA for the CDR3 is TGTGCCAGCAGCTTAACACGGGAGAGGTACACCGGGGAGCTGTTTTTT. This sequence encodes CASSLTRERYTGELFF.

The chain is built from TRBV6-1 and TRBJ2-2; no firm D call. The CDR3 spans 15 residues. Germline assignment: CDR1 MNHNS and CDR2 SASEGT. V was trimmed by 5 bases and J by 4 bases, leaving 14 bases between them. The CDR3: CASSRPVDRTGELFF. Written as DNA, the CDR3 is TGTGCCAGCAGTCGCCCGGTGGACCGCACCGGGGAGCTGTTTTTT.

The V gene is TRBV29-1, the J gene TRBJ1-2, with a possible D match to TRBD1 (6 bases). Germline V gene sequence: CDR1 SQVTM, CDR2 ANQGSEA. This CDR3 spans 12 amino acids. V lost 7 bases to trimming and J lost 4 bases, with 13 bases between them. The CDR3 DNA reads TGCAGCGCCACACAGGGAACCTATGGCTACACCTTC. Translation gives CSATQGTYGYTF.

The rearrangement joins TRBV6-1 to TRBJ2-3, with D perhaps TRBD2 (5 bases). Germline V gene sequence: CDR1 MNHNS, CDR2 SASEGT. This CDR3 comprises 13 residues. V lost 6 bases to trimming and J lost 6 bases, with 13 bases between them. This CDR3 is CASSRGLMDTQYF. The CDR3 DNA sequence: TGTGCCAGCAGCCGAGGACTGATGGATACGCAGTATTTT.

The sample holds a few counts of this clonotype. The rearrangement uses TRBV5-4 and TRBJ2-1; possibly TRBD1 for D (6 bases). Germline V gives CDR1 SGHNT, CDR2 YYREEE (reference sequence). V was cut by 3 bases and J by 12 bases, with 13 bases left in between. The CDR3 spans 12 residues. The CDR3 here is CASSSGGQWQFF. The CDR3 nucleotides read TGTGCCAGCAGCTCTGGGGGACAATGGCAGTTCTTC.

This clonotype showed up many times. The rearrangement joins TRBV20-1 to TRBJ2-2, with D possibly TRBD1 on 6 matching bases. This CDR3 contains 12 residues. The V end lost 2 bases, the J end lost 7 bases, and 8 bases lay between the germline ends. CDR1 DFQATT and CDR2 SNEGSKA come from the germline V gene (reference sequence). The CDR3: CSARSQGGELFF. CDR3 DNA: TGCAGTGCTAGATCACAGGGCGGGGAGCTGTTTTTT.

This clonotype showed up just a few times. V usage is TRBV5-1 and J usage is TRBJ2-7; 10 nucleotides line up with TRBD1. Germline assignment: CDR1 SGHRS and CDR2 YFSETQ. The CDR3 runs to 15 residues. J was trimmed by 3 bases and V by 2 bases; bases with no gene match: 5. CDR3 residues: CASSFGGDRGYEQYF. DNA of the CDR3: TGCGCCAGCAGCTTTGGGGGGGACAGGGGCTACGAGCAGTACTTC.

CDR3 DNA: TGTGCCATCAGTGAGTCGACAGCAGCAACTAATGAAAAACTGTTTTTT. As protein: CAISESTAATNEKLFF. The chain is built from TRBV10-3 and TRBJ1-4; D perhaps matches TRBD1 (5 bases). V lost 0 bases, J lost 0 bases, and 8 bases lay in between. This CDR3 is 16 amino acids long. Germline assignment: CDR1 ENHRY and CDR2 SYGVKD.

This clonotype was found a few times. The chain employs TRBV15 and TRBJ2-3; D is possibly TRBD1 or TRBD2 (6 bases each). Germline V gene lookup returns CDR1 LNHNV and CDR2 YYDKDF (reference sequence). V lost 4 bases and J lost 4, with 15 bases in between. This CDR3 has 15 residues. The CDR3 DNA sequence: TGTGCCACCAGCAAGGGGGGCAACGGAGCAGATACGCAGTATTTT. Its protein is CATSKGGNGADTQYF.